This is a list of T cell receptor beta chains from one sample in a study of technical replicates of blood from a few donors. Profiling relied on immunoSEQ multiplex PCR, and the TCRdb table lists in-frame clones only, not all of them. The sample has some 93,000 clones, nearly 97% seen once. The sequencing sample was made of T cells isolated from PBMCs. Receptors originate from a human donor in good health. The CDR3 runs from the conserved cysteine through the conserved F or W. The D gene is left open where the match is weak. Expanded clones are given a class, and other clones once, few, many or no size at all.

j_call d_call v_call clone_size cdr3_aa cdr3_nt
TRBJ2-7 NA TRBV6-5 few CASSPGFSYEQYF TGTGCCAGCAGCCCGGGGTTCTCCTACGAGCAGTACTTC
TRBJ2-7 NA TRBV5-5 NA CASSSQGSISYEQYF TGTGCCAGCAGCTCCCAGGGGAGTATATCCTACGAGCAGTACTTC
TRBJ1-2 NA TRBV9 NA CASSVVGGIYGYTF TGTGCCAGCAGCGTAGTAGGAGGGATCTATGGCTACACCTTC
TRBJ1-1 NA TRBV29-1 NA CSVELGEATEAFF TGCAGCGTTGAATTGGGGGAGGCCACTGAAGCTTTCTTT
TRBJ2-3 TRBD1 TRBV9 NA CASSLSGTGTDTQYF TGTGCCAGCAGTCTCTCCGGGACAGGCACAGATACGCAGTATTTT
TRBJ2-3 NA TRBV10-3 NA CAIRSADTQYF TGTGCCATCAGATCGGCAGATACGCAGTATTTT
TRBJ2-1 NA TRBV5-4 NA CASSLAGSEMNEQFF TGTGCCAGCAGCTTGGCGGGGTCAGAAATGAATGAGCAGTTCTTC
TRBJ2-7 NA TRBV4-2 NA CASSQGQQGSYEQYF TGTGCCAGCAGCCAAGGGCAGCAGGGTTCCTACGAGCAGTACTTC
TRBJ2-7 NA TRBV5-1 NA CASSLDRGGNSYEQYF TGCGCCAGCAGCTTGGACAGGGGGGGAAACTCCTACGAGCAGTACTTC
TRBJ2-7 NA TRBV27 NA CASSLFLTSEQYF TGTGCCAGCAGTTTATTTTTAACAAGCGAGCAGTACTTC
TRBJ1-2 TRBD1 TRBV4-1 NA CASSQPGQEYGYTF TGCGCCAGCAGCCAACCAGGACAGGAGTATGGCTACACCTTC
TRBJ1-1 NA TRBV19 NA CASWDPGQANTEAFF TGTGCCAGTTGGGACCCGGGACAAGCGAACACTGAAGCTTTCTTT
TRBJ2-5 TRBD2 TRBV6-6 NA CASSPGTSDETQYF TGTGCCAGCAGTCCCGGGACTAGCGACGAGACCCAGTACTTC
TRBJ2-7 NA TRBV11-2 NA CASSSGWMMGGAPYEQYF TGTGCCAGCAGCTCAGGGTGGATGATGGGGGGTGCCCCCTACGAGCAGTACTTC
TRBJ1-1 NA TRBV5-4 NA CASSRTVMNTEAFF TGTGCCAGCAGCCGGACAGTCATGAACACTGAAGCTTTCTTT
TRBJ2-7 TRBD1 TRBV2 NA CASSGVTGGDHGQYF TGTGCCAGCAGTGGGGTGACAGGGGGTGATCACGGGCAGTACTTC
TRBJ2-7 NA TRBV18 NA CASSEGRDYEQYF TGTGCCAGCTCGGAAGGACGGGACTACGAGCAGTACTTC
TRBJ2-7 NA TRBV28 NA CASSFFARAEQYF TGTGCCAGCAGTTTCTTCGCCAGGGCCGAGCAGTACTTC
TRBJ2-5 TRBD2 TRBV20-1 NA CSAGRGGTQYF TGCAGTGCTGGGAGGGGAGGGACCCAGTACTTC
TRBJ1-1 NA TRBV27 NA CASKRTDMNTEAFF TGTGCCAGCAAACGGACAGACATGAACACTGAAGCTTTCTTT
TRBJ2-5 TRBD1 TRBV28 NA CASHQGVLETQYF TGTGCCAGCCACCAGGGGGTTCTCGAGACCCAGTACTTC
TRBJ2-1 NA TRBV4-1 NA CASSRGDLSYNEQFF TGCGCCAGCAGCCGGGGGGACTTATCCTACAATGAGCAGTTCTTC
TRBJ1-5 NA TRBV7-2 NA CASSSGESRPQHF TGTGCCAGCAGCTCAGGGGAGAGTCGGCCCCAGCATTTT
TRBJ1-1 NA TRBV5-1 NA CASSSHGQSNTEAFF TGCGCCAGCAGTTCCCATGGACAGAGCAACACTGAAGCTTTCTTT
TRBJ1-1 TRBD1 TRBV7-2 once CASSSRQGTEAFF TGTGCCAGCAGCTCTAGACAGGGAACTGAAGCTTTCTTT
TRBJ2-7 NA TRBV5-6 NA CASSLGSSYEQYF TGTGCCAGCAGCCTAGGTAGCTCCTACGAGCAGTACTTC
TRBJ2-7 TRBD1 TRBV19 NA CASSIGASGTVSYEQYF TGTGCCAGTAGTATAGGGGCCTCCGGGACAGTCTCCTACGAGCAGTACTTC
TRBJ2-7 TRBD2 TRBV2 NA CAGRPIAGENYEQYF TGTGCCGGCAGACCCATAGCGGGAGAGAACTACGAGCAGTACTTC
TRBJ2-3 NA TRBV28 NA CASSLNLPGSPPTDTQYF TGTGCCAGCAGTTTAAACCTACCGGGATCCCCTCCGACAGATACGCAGTATTTT
TRBJ1-1 TRBD1 TRBV10-3 NA CATSQGATRSDTEAFF TGTGCCACATCCCAGGGGGCCACACGGTCGGACACTGAAGCTTTCTTT
TRBJ2-1 NA TRBV21-1 NA CASSKDPFLAGYAYNEQFF TGTGCCAGCAGCAAAGACCCTTTCCTGGCGGGGTATGCCTACAATGAGCAGTTCTTC